This TCR beta chain was recorded in a study of blood T cell repertoires in COVID-19. There are 11 residues in the CDR3. The V gene's germline CDR1 is SQVTM and CDR2 ANQGSEA. Trimming took off 4 bases at V and 3 bases at J, with 7 bases between the two ends. Some clones are missing from TCRdb's copy, which holds only in-frame ones; the method was immunoSEQ multiplex PCR. The top ten clones hold roughly 7% of a sample with about 48,000 clones, roughly 82% of them seen once. Sequencing was done on a sample of peripheral blood. This TCR was recovered from a man between 35 and 55 years old with acute or convalescent COVID-19. This sequence joins TRBV29-1 and TRBJ2-7; D gene ambiguous. CDR3 residues: CSVGQLYEQYF. The CDR3 DNA is TGCAGCGTTGGACAACTCTACGAGCAGTACTTC.